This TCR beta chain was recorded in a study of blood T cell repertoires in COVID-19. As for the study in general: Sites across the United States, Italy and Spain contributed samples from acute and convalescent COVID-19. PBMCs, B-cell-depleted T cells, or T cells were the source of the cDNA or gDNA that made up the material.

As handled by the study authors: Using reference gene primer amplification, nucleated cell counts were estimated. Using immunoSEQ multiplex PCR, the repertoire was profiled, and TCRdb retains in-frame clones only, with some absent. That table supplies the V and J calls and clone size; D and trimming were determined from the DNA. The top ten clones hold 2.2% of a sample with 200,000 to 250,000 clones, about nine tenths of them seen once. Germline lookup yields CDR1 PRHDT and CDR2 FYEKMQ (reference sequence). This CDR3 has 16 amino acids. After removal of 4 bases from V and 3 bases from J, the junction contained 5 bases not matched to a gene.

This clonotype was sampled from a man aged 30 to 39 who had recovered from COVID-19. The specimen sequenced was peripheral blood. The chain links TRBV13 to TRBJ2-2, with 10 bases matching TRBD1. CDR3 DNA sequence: TGTGCCAGCAGCTCATGGACAGGGGGGTACACCGGGGAGCTGTTTTTT. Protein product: CASSSWTGGYTGELFF.